The rows below give T cell receptor beta chains drawn from one sample of a study of Ad26.COV2.S vaccination and SARS-CoV-2 variants. The repertoire was sequenced with immunoSEQ multiplex PCR; TCRdb's copy has only in-frame clones and lacks some. Of hundreds of thousands of clones in the sample, 80% to 90% were seen once. Sample: peripheral blood, taken in a trial of Ad26.COV2.S vaccine versus placebo. These receptors were taken from a person aged 18 to 59 who received the Ad26.COV2.S COVID-19 vaccine or a placebo. CDR3s include the opening cysteine and the closing phenylalanine or tryptophan. The D gene is left open where the match is weak. The size field is filled for only some rows; it gives once, few, many or a size class.

TRBV4-2	14	TRBJ2-7	.	once	TGTGCCAGCAGCCACCCGGGGGGCCCGTACGAGCAGTACTTC	CASSHPGGPYEQYF
TRBV5-1	15	TRBJ2-1	.	.	TGCGCCAGCAGCTTGGGGACAGACTCCTACAATGAGCAGTTCTTC	CASSLGTDSYNEQFF
TRBV5-1	15	TRBJ2-1	TRBD2	.	TGCGCCAGCAGCTTGGGTCTAGCGGGCTACAATGAGCAGTTCTTC	CASSLGLAGYNEQFF
TRBV4-3	14	TRBJ1-5	TRBD1	.	TGCGCCAGCAGCCCTACAGGGGCCCGGCAGCCCCAGCATTTT	CASSPTGARQPQHF
TRBV4-3	17	TRBJ2-4	TRBD2	.	TGCGCCAGCAGCCAATTGGTGGCGGGAGTAGGGGTAAACATTCAGTACTTC	CASSQLVAGVGVNIQYF
TRBV7-9	13	TRBJ1-1	.	.	TGTGCCAGCAGCTTAGCCCAGAACACTGAAGCTTTCTTT	CASSLAQNTEAFF
TRBV5-1	15	TRBJ2-1	.	once	TGCGCCAGCAGCTTGGCAGGGAGGTCCTACAATGAGCAGTTCTTC	CASSLAGRSYNEQFF
TRBV10-3	20	TRBJ2-3	.	.	TGTGCCATCAGTGACTACACCTCCTCTAATTTAAGATGGGGCACAGATACGCAGTATTTT	CAISDYTSSNLRWGTDTQYF
TRBV9	15	TRBJ2-1	.	.	TGTGCCAGCAGCGTAGGAGCCCTAGCTCAAGGGGAGCAGTTCTTC	CASSVGALAQGEQFF
TRBV4-1	18	TRBJ2-1	TRBD2	.	TGCGCCAGCAGGAAGGGACTAGCGGGAGGGCGGGATGGAAATGAGCAGTTCTTC	CASRKGLAGGRDGNEQFF
TRBV28	14	TRBJ2-7	.	.	TGTGCCAGCAGTTTAGCGGGGAGATCCTACGAGCAGTACTTC	CASSLAGRSYEQYF
TRBV18	16	TRBJ2-2	.	.	TGTGCCAGCTCACCACTCCGGGACGGCGGCACCGGGGAGCTGTTTTTT	CASSPLRDGGTGELFF
TRBV3-1/TRBV3-2	11	TRBJ2-5	.	.	TGTGCCAGCAGCCAAGAGGAGACCCAGTACTTC	CASSQEETQYF
TRBV19	15	TRBJ1-6	TRBD1	.	TGTGCCAGTAGTAGAGATTGGAGGGGGCTCTCACCCCTCCACTTT	CASSRDWRGLSPLHF
TRBV14	15	TRBJ2-5	.	few	TGTGCCAGCAGCCCTCGGGACTCCTTGGGGGAGACCCAGTACTTC	CASSPRDSLGETQYF
TRBV5-1	17	TRBJ2-6	TRBD1	few	TGCGCCAGCAGCCTCGGACAGGGGGCGTATGGGGCCAACGTCCTGACTTTC	CASSLGQGAYGANVLTF
TRBV2	14	TRBJ1-5	.	.	TGTGCCAGCAGGGCAGGGGTAAGCAATCAGCCCCAGCATTTT	CASRAGVSNQPQHF
TRBV2	14	TRBJ1-3	TRBD1	.	TGTGCCACCCGGCGGGACAGGGGATTCGACACCATATATTTT	CATRRDRGFDTIYF
TRBV28	15	TRBJ2-4	.	few	TGTGCCAGCAGTCCGCGACCCTTGTATATAAACATTCAGTACTTC	CASSPRPLYINIQYF